This T cell receptor beta chain was identified during a study of cytomegalovirus exposure and HLA in healthy donors. Study-level results: Exclusion applied to some V segments, including TRBV6-2 and TRBV6-3, as they were indistinguishable. Within an earlier analysis, most TCR beta V segments proved productive either about 90% or about 30% of the time. Reports indicate that TCR beta sequences accurately predicted the HLA-A and HLA-B alleles of most subjects. Under 20,000 TCR beta sequences were associated with HLA alleles at 0.05 false discovery rate in a later analysis.

Primers: 60 Vbeta forward and 13 Jbeta reverse. Here immunoSEQ multiplex PCR was the method, and the copy in TCRdb shows in-frame clones only, minus some. The repertoire holds some 120,000 clones, with about 70% as singletons. About this clone itself: As yet, its antigen is unknown.

The CDR3 is made up of 15 amino acids. The V gene's germline CDR1 is SGHDT and CDR2 YYEEEE. V lost 2 bases and J 1 base, leaving 11 bases between the germline ends. The sample was PBMCs. The source is a young woman in good health and CMV-seronegative. J is TRBJ2-3 and V is TRBV5-6; tentatively, D is TRBD1 (5 bases). CDR3 region: CASSLPRAGTDTQYF. The CDR3, as DNA: TGTGCCAGCAGCTTACCCAGGGCAGGCACAGATACGCAGTATTTT.